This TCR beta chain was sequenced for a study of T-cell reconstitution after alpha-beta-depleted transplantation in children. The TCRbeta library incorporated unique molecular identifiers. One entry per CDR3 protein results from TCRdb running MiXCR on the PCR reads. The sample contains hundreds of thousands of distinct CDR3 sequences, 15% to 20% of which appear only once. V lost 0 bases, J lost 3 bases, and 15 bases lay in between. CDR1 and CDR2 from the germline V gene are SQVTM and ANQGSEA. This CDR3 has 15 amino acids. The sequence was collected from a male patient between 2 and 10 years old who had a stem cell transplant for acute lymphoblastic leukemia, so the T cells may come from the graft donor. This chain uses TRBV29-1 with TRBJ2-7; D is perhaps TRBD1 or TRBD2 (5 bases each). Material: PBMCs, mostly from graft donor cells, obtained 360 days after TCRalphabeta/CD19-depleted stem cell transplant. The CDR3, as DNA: TGCAGCGTTGAAGATAAACTAGAGGGACGCTACGAGCAGTACTTC. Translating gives CSVEDKLEGRYEQYF.